This T cell receptor beta chain emerged from a study of cytomegalovirus exposure and HLA in healthy donors. Study-level information: Earlier, fewer than 140 million unique TCR beta sequences were recovered from approximately 180 million T cells by an analysis.

Points on this clone: Its antigen is still unknown.

The PCR employed 60 Vbeta primers together with 13 Jbeta primers. Profiling relied on immunoSEQ multiplex PCR, and the TCRdb table lists in-frame clones only, not all of them. Here the sample spans under 300,000 clones, about 80% being singletons. Study-wide findings and caveats: A highly shared variant cluster was judged a likely technical artifact.

Germline V gene sequence: CDR1 SGHDT, CDR2 YYEEEE. CDR3 size: 14 residues. Trimming took off 7 bases at V and 4 bases at J, with 18 bases between the two ends. The rearrangement joins TRBV5-6 to TRBJ2-7; D may be TRBD1 (6 bases). Specimen: PBMCs. This receptor was taken from a woman aged 55 to 70 in good health and CMV-seropositive. CDR3 sequence: CASGGTRGRYEQYF. DNA of the CDR3: TGTGCCAGCGGGGGCACCCGGGGCAGATACGAGCAGTACTTC.